What follows are 26 T cell receptor beta chains derived from one specimen sequenced in a study of cytomegalovirus exposure and HLA in healthy donors. TCRdb's copy holds only in-frame clones and misses some; the assay was immunoSEQ multiplex PCR. Of about 150,000 clones listed, roughly four fifths are singletons. The sample consisted of PBMCs. Receptors originate from a young man in good health and CMV-seropositive.

The sample holds a few counts of this clone. J is TRBJ1-2 and V is TRBV4-1; 7 bases agree with TRBD1. The CDR3 loop spans 15 amino acids. Germline V lookup: CDR1 MGHRA, CDR2 YSYEKL. V lost 4 bases to trimming and J lost 2 bases; unmatched junction nucleotides: 7. The CDR3 nucleotides read TGCGCCAGCAGCCGGAACCAGGGGGGAAACTATGGCTACACCTTC. This encodes CASSRNQGGNYGYTF.

V is TRBV6-1 and J is TRBJ2-1, with 7 bases aligning to TRBD1. Trimming took 5 bases from V and 11 from J; bases not matched to a gene: 6. CDR3 size: 12 residues. Germline V gene lookup returns CDR1 MNHNS and CDR2 SASEGT. The DNA of the CDR3 is TGTGCCAGCAGTTCCGTACAGGGGCAGCAGTTCTTC. This sequence encodes CASSSVQGQQFF.

V usage is TRBV11-1 and J usage is TRBJ2-7, with D possibly being TRBD2 (6 bases). The V end lost 5 bases, the J end lost 7 bases, and 24 bases lay between the germline ends. This CDR3 comprises 16 residues. CDR1 and CDR2 (germline): SGHAT, FQDESV (reference sequence). The CDR3 reads CASSADPRTSTREQYF. The DNA of the CDR3 is TGTGCCAGCAGCGCTGACCCAAGAACTAGCACCAGGGAGCAGTACTTC.

The J gene is TRBJ2-7, the V gene TRBV19; 9 nucleotides line up with TRBD1. The CDR3 covers 15 residues. Germline V lookup: CDR1 LNHDA, CDR2 SQIVND (reference sequence). The ends lost 3 bases at V and 3 bases at J; junction bases unmatched: 6. Here the CDR3 DNA reads TGTGCCAGTAGTATCCGGACAGGGGAGAACTACGAGCAGTACTTC. As protein: CASSIRTGENYEQYF.

The chain combines TRBV18 with TRBJ2-7; the D is unclear. V shed 6 bases and J shed 2 bases, with 11 bases lying between them. Per germline, CDR1 KGHSH and CDR2 LQKENI. This CDR3 region has 13 residues. Here the CDR3 DNA reads TGTGCCAGCTCTTACCGCGGTGCCTACGAGCAGTACTTC. Amino acid sequence: CASSYRGAYEQYF.

The chain carries TRBV7-3 and TRBJ2-1, with 10 bases aligning to TRBD2. This CDR3 spans 17 amino acids. J lost 8 bases, V lost 1 base, and 11 bases had no gene match. From germline, CDR1 is SGHTA and CDR2 FQGTGA. This CDR3 is CASSLRGGLAGDHEQFF. For the CDR3, the DNA is TGTGCCAGCAGCTTAAGGGGGGGGCTAGCGGGAGATCATGAGCAGTTCTTC. The full variable domain, in which reference TRBV7-3 and TRBJ2-1 provide the parts outside the CDR3, is GAGVSQTPSNKVTEKGKYVELRCDPISGHTALYWYRQSLGQGPEFLIYFQGTGAADDSGLPNDRFFAVRPEGSVSTLKIQRTERGDSAVYLCASSLRGGLAGDHEQFFGPGTRLTVL.

V is TRBV23-1 and J is TRBJ1-2, with TRBD1 matching over 9 bases. TRBV23-1 is marked as an open reading frame, function uncertain. V was pared by 6 bases and J by 3 bases, with 2 bases of the junction left unmatched. The length of the CDR3 is 13 residues. CDR3 sequence (DNA): TGCGCCAGCAGGGACAGGGGCTACTATGGCTACACCTTC. It is translated as CASRDRGYYGYTF.

V and J are TRBV19 and TRBJ2-7; 12 bases are a match to TRBD1. The junction had 4 bases not matched to a gene; V was cut back by 6 bases and J by 4 bases. Per the germline V gene, CDR1 is LNHDA and CDR2 is SQIVND (reference sequence). This CDR3 is built from 14 residues. CDR3 amino acids: CASRGQGAGYEQYF. The CDR3 DNA reads TGTGCCAGTAGGGGACAGGGGGCAGGATACGAGCAGTACTTC. Looking up the rest from reference TRBV19 and TRBJ2-7 gives the full variable domain: DGGITQSPKYLFRKEGQNVTLSCEQNLNHDAMYWYRQDPGQGLRLIYYSQIVNDFQKGDIAEGYSVSREKKESFPLTVTSAQKNPTAFYLCASRGQGAGYEQYFGPGTRLTVT.

The V call is TRBV18, the J call TRBJ1-1; maybe TRBD1 (6 bases). CDR1 is KGHSH and CDR2 is LQKENI in the germline V gene. Trimming took 4 bases from V and 3 from J, leaving 12 bases between them. The CDR3 loop spans 14 amino acids. CDR3 nucleotide sequence: TGTGCCAGCTCACAGCAGGGGTCCGACACTGAAGCTTTCTTT. Translated: CASSQQGSDTEAFF.

The CDR3 protein is CASSEEGLAGGGDTQYF. For the CDR3, the DNA is TGCGCCAGCAGTGAGGAGGGACTAGCGGGAGGAGGGGATACGCAGTATTTT. The chain links TRBV10-1 to TRBJ2-3, with 15 positions matching TRBD2. The CDR3 totals 17 residues. The junction had 6 bases not matched to a gene; V was cut back by 2 bases and J by 6 bases. Looked up from germline, CDR1 is WNHNN and CDR2 is SYGVQD (reference sequence).

This chain connects TRBV4-1 to TRBJ2-2, with 11 bases lining up with TRBD1. The CDR3 consists of 14 residues. After removal of 6 bases from V and 6 bases from J, the junction contained 3 bases not matched to a gene. Germline CDR1 is MGHRA and CDR2 is YSYEKL. CDR3 nucleotides: TGCGCCAGCAGTACGGGACAGGGGGCCGGGGAGCTGTTTTTT. It encodes CASSTGQGAGELFF.

The CDR3 DNA reads as TGTGCCAGCAGCCCCCCCGGCGGGAGCGGAGATACGCAGTATTTT. As protein: CASSPPGGSGDTQYF. V gene TRBV9 combines with J gene TRBJ2-3, with 7 positions matching TRBD2. CDR3 length equals 15 residues. Germline V lookup: CDR1 SGDLS, CDR2 YYNGEE. The junction had 10 bases not matched to a gene; V was cut back by 4 bases and J by 5 bases.

The chain is built from TRBV11-2 and TRBJ2-5; the match to TRBD2 covers 13 bases. The CDR3 loop spans 18 amino acids. Germline V gene sequence: CDR1 SGHAT, CDR2 FQNNGV. The J segment lost 2 bases and the V segment lost 0 bases, leaving 6 bases of the junction unmatched. The CDR3 region has the DNA TGTGCCAGCAGCTTAGACCGACTAGCGGGGGGAACACAAGAGACCCAGTACTTC. Translated: CASSLDRLAGGTQETQYF. Variable domain in full (rest from reference TRBV11-2 and TRBJ2-5): EAGVAQSPRYKIIEKRQSVAFWCNPISGHATLYWYQQILGQGPKLLIQFQNNGVVDDSQLPKDRFSAERLKGVDSTLKIQPAKLEDSAVYLCASSLDRLAGGTQETQYFGPGTRLLVL.

This clone was seen only once. The chain uses TRBV7-8 and TRBJ1-1, with unresolved D. V dropped 5 bases and J dropped 3 bases, with 7 bases sitting between them. The CDR3 contains 12 residues. Germline CDR1 and CDR2: SGHVS and FQNEAQ. CDR3 DNA sequence: TGTGCCAGCAGCCCCCGGGACACTGAAGCTTTCTTT. The encoded protein is CASSPRDTEAFF.

This chain joins TRBV28 and TRBJ1-2; D is unresolved. V was trimmed by 3 bases and J by 8 bases, leaving 10 bases between them. Germline CDR1 MDHEN, CDR2 SYDVKM. This CDR3 is 12 amino acids long. The DNA for the CDR3 is TGTGCCAGCAGTTTTCCAGCGGGGGGCTACACCTTC. Amino acids: CASSFPAGGYTF.

The chain carries TRBV5-4 and TRBJ2-5, with D possibly TRBD2 on 6 matching bases. The CDR3 has 15 amino acids. The germline V gene encodes CDR1 SGHNT and CDR2 YYREEE (reference sequence). The V gene lost 0 bases and the J gene lost 4 bases, with 13 bases spanning the gap. This CDR3 is CASSLDPSGGETQYF. CDR3 bases: TGTGCCAGCAGCTTGGACCCCTCCGGGGGAGAGACCCAGTACTTC. Drawing the rest from reference TRBV5-4 and TRBJ2-5, the complete variable domain is ETGVTQSPTHLIKTRGQQVTLRCSSQSGHNTVSWYQQALGQGPQFIFQYYREEENGRGNFPPRFSGLQFPNYSSELNVNALELDDSALYLCASSLDPSGGETQYFGPGTRLLVL.

The chain employs TRBV2 and TRBJ2-5; 9 bases align to TRBD2. The junction had 5 bases not matched to a gene; V was cut back by 7 bases and J by 2 bases. The CDR3 runs 14 residues. In germline, CDR1 is SNHLY, CDR2 FYNNEI. CDR3 region: CASKRLAGQETQYF. In DNA form, the CDR3 reads TGTGCCAGCAAGCGGCTAGCGGGACAAGAGACCCAGTACTTC.

The V and J genes are TRBV18 and TRBJ2-3, with D perhaps matching TRBD1 (6 bases). Looked up from germline, CDR1 is KGHSH and CDR2 is LQKENI. The CDR3 extends over 15 amino acids. V was clipped by 4 bases and J by 0 bases, with 11 bases between them. In DNA form, the CDR3 reads TGTGCCAGCTCACAGGGACAACGAAGCACAGATACGCAGTATTTT. It is translated as CASSQGQRSTDTQYF.

The rearrangement joins TRBV5-6 to TRBJ1-5; tentatively, D is TRBD1 (5 bases). In germline, CDR1 is SGHDT, CDR2 YYEEEE. This CDR3 has 16 amino acids. V was pared by 4 bases and J by 2 bases, with 16 bases between. The CDR3 nucleotides read TGTGCCAGCAGCCTGGGACCGCCGAGCGGCAATCAGCCCCAGCATTTT. The encoded protein is CASSLGPPSGNQPQHF.

The genes are TRBV11-3 and TRBJ2-1; no reliable D call. The CDR3 loop spans 14 amino acids. The germline V gene has CDR1 SGHNT and CDR2 YENEEA. The V gene lost 4 bases and the J gene lost 9 bases, with 16 bases spanning the gap. The CDR3 sequence: CASSSTSSSREQFF. The CDR3 DNA reads TGTGCCAGCAGCTCCACAAGCAGTAGCCGTGAGCAGTTCTTC. The full variable domain, completed using reference TRBV11-3 and TRBJ2-1, is EAGVVQSPRYKIIEKKQPVAFWCNPISGHNTLYWYLQNLGQGPELLIRYENEEAVDDSQLPKDRFSAERLKGVDSTLKIQPAELGDSAVYLCASSSTSSSREQFFGPGTRLTVL.

The V call is TRBV11-2, the J call TRBJ1-1; 7 nucleotides align to TRBD1. V lost 5 bases to trimming and J lost 0 bases; unmatched junction nucleotides: 3. Germline V gene sequence: CDR1 SGHAT, CDR2 FQNNGV. The CDR3 extends over 14 amino acids. CDR3 nucleotides: TGTGCCAGCAGCCGGGGACAGATGAACACTGAAGCTTTCTTT. This encodes CASSRGQMNTEAFF.

The chain links TRBV6-6 to TRBJ2-1; 10 bases align to TRBD1. Germline lookup yields CDR1 MNHNY and CDR2 SVGAGI (reference sequence). The junction had 8 bases not matched to a gene; V was cut back by 6 bases and J by 15 bases. The CDR3 spans 12 residues. The CDR3 protein is CASSSPGQGMFF. In nucleotides, the CDR3 is TGTGCCAGCAGCTCACCGGGACAGGGGATGTTCTTC.

J is TRBJ2-2 and V is TRBV6-5, with 11 bases fitting TRBD1. Trimming took 4 bases from V and 5 from J; bases not matched to a gene: 6. The germline CDR1 and CDR2 sequences are MNHEY and SVGAGI. The CDR3 runs 16 residues. CDR3 sequence: CASSSTGTGGTGELFF. Here the CDR3 DNA reads TGTGCCAGCAGTTCCACCGGGACAGGGGGGACCGGGGAGCTGTTTTTT.

The chain links TRBV5-8 to TRBJ2-3; tentative D call: TRBD2 (5 bases). V lost 4 bases and J lost 0, with 18 bases in between. CDR1 is SGHTS and CDR2 is YDEGEE in the germline V gene. CDR3 length: 17 residues. The CDR3 DNA reads as TGTGCCAGCAGCGCCTGGGCGGGCGCGGTAAGCACAGATACGCAGTATTTT. It is translated as CASSAWAGAVSTDTQYF.

The DNA of the CDR3 is TGTGCCAGCAGTGCAAAACCTCTACGGGACAGATCCTACGAGCAGTACTTC. Translation: CASSAKPLRDRSYEQYF. This sequence joins TRBV27 and TRBJ2-7, with 7 bases fitting TRBD1. This CDR3 contains 17 residues. Germline V gives CDR1 MNHEY, CDR2 SMNVEV (reference sequence). Losses at the gene ends were 5 bases for V and 1 base for J; bases not matched to a gene: 14.

The chain joins TRBV12-5 to TRBJ1-2; 12 nucleotides line up with TRBD1. The ends lost 3 bases at V and 4 bases at J; junction bases unmatched: 15. Germline values: CDR1 LGHNT, CDR2 FRNRAP. The CDR3 length is 19 residues. DNA for the CDR3: TGTGCTAGTGGTTTTACAGCCGGGACAGGGGGCCTATCTGGCTATGGCTACACCTTC. Translating it yields CASGFTAGTGGLSGYGYTF.